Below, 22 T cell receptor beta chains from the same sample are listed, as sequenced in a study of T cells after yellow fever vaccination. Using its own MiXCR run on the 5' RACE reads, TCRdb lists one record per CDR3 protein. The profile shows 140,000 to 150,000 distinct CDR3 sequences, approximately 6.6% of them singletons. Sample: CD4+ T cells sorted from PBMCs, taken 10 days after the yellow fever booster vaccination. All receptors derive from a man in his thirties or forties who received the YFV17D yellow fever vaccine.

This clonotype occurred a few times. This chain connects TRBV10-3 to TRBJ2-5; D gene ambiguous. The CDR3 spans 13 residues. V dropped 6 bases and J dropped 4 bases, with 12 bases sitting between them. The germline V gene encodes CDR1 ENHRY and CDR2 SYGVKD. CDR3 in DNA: TGTGCCATCAGGGTTGGCGATTCAGAGACCCAGTACTTC. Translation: CAIRVGDSETQYF.

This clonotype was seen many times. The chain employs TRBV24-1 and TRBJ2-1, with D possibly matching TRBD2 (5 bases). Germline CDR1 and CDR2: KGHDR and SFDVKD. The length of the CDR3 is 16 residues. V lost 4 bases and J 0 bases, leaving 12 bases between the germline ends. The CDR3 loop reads CATSDQDSASYNEQFF. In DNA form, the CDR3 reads TGTGCCACCAGTGACCAGGACTCGGCCTCCTACAATGAGCAGTTCTTC.

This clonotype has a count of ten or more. CDR3 nucleotide sequence: TGTGCCAGCAGCGTAGCTCCGGAGGTCGTCGGGCGCAGCACAGATACGCAGTATTTT. Protein: CASSVAPEVVGRSTDTQYF. V and J are TRBV9 and TRBJ2-3; TRBD2 might be the D (5 bases). The CDR3 has 19 residues. Germline CDR1 and CDR2: SGDLS and YYNGEE. Trimming shortened V by 0 bases and J by 0 bases, and 20 bases separated the two germline ends.

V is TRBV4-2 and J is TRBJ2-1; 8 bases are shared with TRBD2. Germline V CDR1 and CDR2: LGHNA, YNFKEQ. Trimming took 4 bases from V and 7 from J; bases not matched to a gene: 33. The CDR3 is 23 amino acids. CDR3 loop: CASSPSPGLVFGGSEAVMNEQFF. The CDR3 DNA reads TGTGCCAGCAGCCCGTCCCCGGGACTAGTGTTCGGGGGTTCGGAGGCCGTTATGAATGAGCAGTTCTTC.

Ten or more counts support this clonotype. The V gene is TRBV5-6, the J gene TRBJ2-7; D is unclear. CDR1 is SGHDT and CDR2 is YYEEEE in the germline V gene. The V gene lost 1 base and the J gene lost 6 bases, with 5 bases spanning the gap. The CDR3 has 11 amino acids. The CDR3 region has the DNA TGTGCCAGCAGCTTGTTTAGCGAGCAGTACTTC. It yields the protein CASSLFSEQYF. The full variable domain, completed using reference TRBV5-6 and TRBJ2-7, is DAGVTQSPTHLIKTRGQQVTLRCSPKSGHDTVSWYQQALGQGPQFIFQYYEEEERQRGNFPDRFSGHQFPNYSSELNVNALLLGDSALYLCASSLFSEQYFGPGTRLTVT.

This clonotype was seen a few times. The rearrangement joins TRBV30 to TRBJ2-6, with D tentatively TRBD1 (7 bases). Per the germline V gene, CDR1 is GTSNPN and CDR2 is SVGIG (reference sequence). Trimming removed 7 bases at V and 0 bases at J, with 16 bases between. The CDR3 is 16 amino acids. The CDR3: CASRRGRVSGANVLTF. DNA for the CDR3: TGTGCCTCCAGGAGGGGGCGCGTCTCTGGGGCCAACGTCCTGACTTTC.

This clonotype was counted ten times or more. CDR3 nucleotides: TGCAGCGTTGATGGGGCAGCGGGAGGTACAGATACGCAGTATTTT. Its translation: CSVDGAAGGTDTQYF. The V call is TRBV29-1, the J call TRBJ2-3, with TRBD2 matching 9 bases. Germline V lookup: CDR1 SQVTM, CDR2 ANQGSEA. The CDR3 loop spans 15 amino acids. V was clipped by 3 bases and J by 3 bases; unmatched bases: 7.

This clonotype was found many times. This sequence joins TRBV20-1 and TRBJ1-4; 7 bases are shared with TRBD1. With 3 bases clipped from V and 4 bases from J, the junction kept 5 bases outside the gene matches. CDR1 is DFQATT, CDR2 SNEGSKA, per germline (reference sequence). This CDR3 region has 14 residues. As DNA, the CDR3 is TGCAGTGCTAGGATACAGGGGATTAATGAAAAACTGTTTTTT. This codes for CSARIQGINEKLFF.

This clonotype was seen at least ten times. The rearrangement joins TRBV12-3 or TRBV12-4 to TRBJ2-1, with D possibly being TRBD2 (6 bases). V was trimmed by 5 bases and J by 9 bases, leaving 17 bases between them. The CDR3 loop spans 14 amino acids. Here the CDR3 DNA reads TGTGCCAGCAGTATCCGGGGCCAGGGAGGTGAGCAGTTCTTC. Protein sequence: CASSIRGQGGEQFF.

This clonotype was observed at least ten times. DNA of the CDR3: TGCAGTGCTCAGGACAGGGTGGATCAGCCCCAGCATTTT. Its translation is CSAQDRVDQPQHF. The V call is TRBV20-1, the J call TRBJ1-5; 8 positions agree with TRBD1. V lost 5 bases to trimming and J lost 5 bases; unmatched junction nucleotides: 5. The CDR3 has 13 residues. CDR1 and CDR2 (germline): DFQATT, SNEGSKA (reference sequence).

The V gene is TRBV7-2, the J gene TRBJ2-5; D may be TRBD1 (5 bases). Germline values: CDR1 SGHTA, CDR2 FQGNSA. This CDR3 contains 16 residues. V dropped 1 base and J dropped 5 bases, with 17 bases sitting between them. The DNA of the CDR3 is TGTGCCAGCAGCTTAGTCTGGGGCCGTGGGGCGGAGACCCAGTACTTC. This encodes CASSLVWGRGAETQYF.

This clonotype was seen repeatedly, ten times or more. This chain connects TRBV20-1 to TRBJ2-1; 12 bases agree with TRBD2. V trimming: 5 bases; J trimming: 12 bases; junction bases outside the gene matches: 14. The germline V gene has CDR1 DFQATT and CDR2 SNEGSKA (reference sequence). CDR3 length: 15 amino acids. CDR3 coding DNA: TGCAGTGCTGGGGCTAGCGGGGGGGTCCTGGGGGTGCAGTTCTTC. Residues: CSAGASGGVLGVQFF.

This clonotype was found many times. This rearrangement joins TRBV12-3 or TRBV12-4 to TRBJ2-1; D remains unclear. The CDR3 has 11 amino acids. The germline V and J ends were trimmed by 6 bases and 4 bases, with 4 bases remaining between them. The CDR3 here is CASSVYNEQFF. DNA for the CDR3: TGTGCCAGCAGCGTGTACAATGAGCAGTTCTTC.

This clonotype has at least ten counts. CDR3 region: CASSPWPGADTQYF. The CDR3 DNA follows: TGTGCCAGCAGCCCCTGGCCGGGAGCAGATACGCAGTATTTT. The gene calls are TRBV5-4 and TRBJ2-3; D is perhaps TRBD2 (6 bases). Trimming cost V 4 bases and J 4 bases, with 13 bases left between them. The CDR3 extends over 14 amino acids. CDR1 is SGHNT, CDR2 YYREEE, per germline (reference sequence).

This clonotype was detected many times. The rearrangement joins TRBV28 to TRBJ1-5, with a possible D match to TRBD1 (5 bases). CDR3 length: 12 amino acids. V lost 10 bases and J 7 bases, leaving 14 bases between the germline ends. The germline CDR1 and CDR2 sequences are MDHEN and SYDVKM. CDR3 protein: CATSTRVQPQHF. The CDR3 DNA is TGTGCCACCTCCACCAGGGTCCAGCCCCAGCATTTT.

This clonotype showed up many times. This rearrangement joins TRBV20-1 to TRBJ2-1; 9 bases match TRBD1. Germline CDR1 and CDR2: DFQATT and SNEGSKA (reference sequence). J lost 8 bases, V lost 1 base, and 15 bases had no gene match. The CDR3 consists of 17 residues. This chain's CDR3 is CSARVPPPPTGGHEQFF. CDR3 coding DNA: TGCAGTGCTAGAGTCCCGCCCCCCCCAACAGGGGGCCATGAGCAGTTCTTC.

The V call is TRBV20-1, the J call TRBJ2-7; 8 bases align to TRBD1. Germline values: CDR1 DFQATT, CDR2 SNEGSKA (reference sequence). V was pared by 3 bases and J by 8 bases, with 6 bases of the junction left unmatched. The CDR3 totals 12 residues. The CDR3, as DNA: TGCAGTGCTAGGACTTACAGGGGGAAGCAGTACTTC. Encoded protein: CSARTYRGKQYF.

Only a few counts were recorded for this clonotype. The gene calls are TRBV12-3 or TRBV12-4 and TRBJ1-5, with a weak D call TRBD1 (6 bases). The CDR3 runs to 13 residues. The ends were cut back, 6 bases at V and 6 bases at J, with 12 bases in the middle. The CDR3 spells CASSPSGVQPQHF. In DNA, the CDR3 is TGTGCCAGCAGCCCCTCAGGGGTTCAGCCCCAGCATTTT.

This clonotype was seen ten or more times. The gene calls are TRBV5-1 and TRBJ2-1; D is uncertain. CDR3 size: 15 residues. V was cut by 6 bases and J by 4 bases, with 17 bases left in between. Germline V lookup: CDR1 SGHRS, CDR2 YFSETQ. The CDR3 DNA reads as TGCGCCAGCACGCCAGCACCCACCGCTTACAATGAGCAGTTCTTC. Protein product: CASTPAPTAYNEQFF.

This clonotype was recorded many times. In DNA form, the CDR3 reads TGCGCCAGCAGCAGAACAGGGGTAGAGGGCAATGAGCAGTTCTTC. Translating gives CASSRTGVEGNEQFF. The V call is TRBV5-1, the J call TRBJ2-1; 7 bases map to TRBD1. The CDR3 loop spans 15 amino acids. The junction had 10 bases not matched to a gene; V was cut back by 4 bases and J by 6 bases. Germline V lookup: CDR1 SGHRS, CDR2 YFSETQ.

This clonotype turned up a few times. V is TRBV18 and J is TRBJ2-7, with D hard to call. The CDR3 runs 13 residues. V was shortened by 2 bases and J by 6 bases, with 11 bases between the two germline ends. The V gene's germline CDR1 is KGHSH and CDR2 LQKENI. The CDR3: CASSPSAVLEQYF. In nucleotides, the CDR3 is TGTGCCAGCTCACCATCAGCTGTCCTCGAGCAGTACTTC. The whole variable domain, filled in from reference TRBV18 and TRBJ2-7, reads NAGVMQNPRHLVRRRGQEARLRCSPMKGHSHVYWYRQLPEEGLKFMVYLQKENIIDESGMPKERFSAEFPKEGPSILRIQQVVRGDSAAYFCASSPSAVLEQYFGPGTRLTVT.

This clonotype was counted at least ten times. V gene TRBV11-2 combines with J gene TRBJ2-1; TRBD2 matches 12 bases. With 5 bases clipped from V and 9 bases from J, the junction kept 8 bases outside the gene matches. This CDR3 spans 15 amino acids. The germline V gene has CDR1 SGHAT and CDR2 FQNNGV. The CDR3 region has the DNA TGTGCCAGCAGCCCCCGACTAGCGGGAGAAACTGAGCAGTTCTTC. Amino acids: CASSPRLAGETEQFF.